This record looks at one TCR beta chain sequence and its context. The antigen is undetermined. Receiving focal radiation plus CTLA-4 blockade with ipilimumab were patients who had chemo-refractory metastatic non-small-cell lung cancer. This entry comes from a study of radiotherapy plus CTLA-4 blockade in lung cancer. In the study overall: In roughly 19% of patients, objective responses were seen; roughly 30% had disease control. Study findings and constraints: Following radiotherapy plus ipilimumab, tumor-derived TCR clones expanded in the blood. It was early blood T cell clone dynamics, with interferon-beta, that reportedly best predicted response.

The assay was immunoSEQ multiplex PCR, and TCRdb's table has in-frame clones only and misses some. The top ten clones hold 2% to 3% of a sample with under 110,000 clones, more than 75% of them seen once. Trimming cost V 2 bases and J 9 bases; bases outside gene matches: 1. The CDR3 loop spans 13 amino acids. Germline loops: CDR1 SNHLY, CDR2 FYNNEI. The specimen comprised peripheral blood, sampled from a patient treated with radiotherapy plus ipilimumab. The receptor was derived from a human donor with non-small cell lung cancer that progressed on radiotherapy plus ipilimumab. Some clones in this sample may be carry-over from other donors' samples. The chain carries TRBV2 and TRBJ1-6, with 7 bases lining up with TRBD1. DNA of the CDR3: TGTGCCAGCAGTGAATCAGGGGGTTCACCCCTCCACTTT. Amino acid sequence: CASSESGGSPLHF.